What follows is one T cell receptor (beta chain) and its context. As yet, its antigen is unknown. The data derive from a study of cytomegalovirus exposure and HLA in healthy donors. CDR1 and CDR2 from the germline V gene are MNHNS and SASEGT. With V trimmed by 6 bases and J by 0 bases, 6 bases remained unmatched. This CDR3 is built from 15 residues. PCR involved 60 Vbeta and 13 Jbeta primers. The repertoire was sequenced with immunoSEQ multiplex PCR; TCRdb's copy has only in-frame clones and lacks some. The table lists 95,000 or so clones, 81% of them singletons, with roughly 4% in the top ten. Study results and caveats: Researchers counted around 180 TCR beta chains as cytomegalovirus-associated. In an earlier analysis, most TCR beta V segments were productive about 87% or about 30% of the time. Fewer N-insertions than the approximately 610-donor mean were reportedly shown by an Asian-associated ancestry cluster in a later analysis.

Donors in the study were healthy people who gave bone marrow. This chain uses TRBV6-1 with TRBJ2-3, with 7 nucleotides matching TRBD1. Specimen: PBMCs. The clonotype was recovered from a woman in her 70s in good health and CMV-seropositive. CDR3 sequence (DNA): TGTGCCAGCAGCAGACAGGGTAGAAGCACAGATACGCAGTATTTT. Amino acid sequence: CASSRQGRSTDTQYF.